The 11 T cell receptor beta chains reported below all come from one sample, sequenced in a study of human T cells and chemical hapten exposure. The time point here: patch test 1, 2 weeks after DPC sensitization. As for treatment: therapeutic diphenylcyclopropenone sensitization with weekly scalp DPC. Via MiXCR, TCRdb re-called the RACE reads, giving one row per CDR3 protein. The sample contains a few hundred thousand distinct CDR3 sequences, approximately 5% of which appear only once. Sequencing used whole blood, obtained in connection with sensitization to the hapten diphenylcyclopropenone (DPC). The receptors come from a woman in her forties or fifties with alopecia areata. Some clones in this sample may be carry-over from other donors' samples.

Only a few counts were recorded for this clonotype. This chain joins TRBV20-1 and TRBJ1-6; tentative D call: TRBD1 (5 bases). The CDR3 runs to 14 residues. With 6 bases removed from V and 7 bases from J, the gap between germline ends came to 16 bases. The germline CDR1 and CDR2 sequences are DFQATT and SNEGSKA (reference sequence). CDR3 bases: TGCAGTGCCACTCTTGGGGCACCCAATTCACCCCTCCACTTT. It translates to CSATLGAPNSPLHF.

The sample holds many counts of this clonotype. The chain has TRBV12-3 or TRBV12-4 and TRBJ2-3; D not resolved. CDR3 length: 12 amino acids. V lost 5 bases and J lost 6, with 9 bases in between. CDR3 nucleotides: TGTGCCAGCAGTGCGTTGAGTGATACGCAGTATTTT. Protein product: CASSALSDTQYF.

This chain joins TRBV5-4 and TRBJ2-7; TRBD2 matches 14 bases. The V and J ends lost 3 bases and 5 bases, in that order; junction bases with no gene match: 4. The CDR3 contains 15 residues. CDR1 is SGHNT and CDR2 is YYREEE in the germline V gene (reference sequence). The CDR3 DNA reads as TGTGCCAGCAGCTCAACGGGACTAGCGGGAGACGAGCAGTACTTC. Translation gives CASSSTGLAGDEQYF.

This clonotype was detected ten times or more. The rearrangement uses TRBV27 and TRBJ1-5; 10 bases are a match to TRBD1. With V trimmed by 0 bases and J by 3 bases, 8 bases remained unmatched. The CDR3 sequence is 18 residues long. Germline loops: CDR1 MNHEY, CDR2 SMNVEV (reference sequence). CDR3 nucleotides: TGTGCCAGCAGTTTATCGGGTCCTGGACAGGGGGACAATCAGCCCCAGCATTTT. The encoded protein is CASSLSGPGQGDNQPQHF.

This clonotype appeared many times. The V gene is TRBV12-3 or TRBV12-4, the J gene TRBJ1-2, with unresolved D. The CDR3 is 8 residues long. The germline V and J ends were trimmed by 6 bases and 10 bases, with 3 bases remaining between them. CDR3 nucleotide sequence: TGTGCCAGCAGCCCCTACACCTTC. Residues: CASSPYTF.

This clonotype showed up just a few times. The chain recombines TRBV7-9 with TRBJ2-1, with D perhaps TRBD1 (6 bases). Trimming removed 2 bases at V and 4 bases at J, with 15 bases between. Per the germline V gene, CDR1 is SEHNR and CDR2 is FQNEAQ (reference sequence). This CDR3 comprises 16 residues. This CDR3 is CASSLYRATGYNEQFF. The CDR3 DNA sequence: TGTGCCAGCAGCTTATACAGGGCCACTGGGTACAATGAGCAGTTCTTC.

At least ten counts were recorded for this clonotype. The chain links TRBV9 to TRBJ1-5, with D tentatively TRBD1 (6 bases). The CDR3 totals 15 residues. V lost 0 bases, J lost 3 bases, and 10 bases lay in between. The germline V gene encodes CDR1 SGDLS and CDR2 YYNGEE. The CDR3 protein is CASSVEGHNNQPQHF. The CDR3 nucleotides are TGTGCCAGCAGCGTAGAGGGACACAACAATCAGCCCCAGCATTTT.

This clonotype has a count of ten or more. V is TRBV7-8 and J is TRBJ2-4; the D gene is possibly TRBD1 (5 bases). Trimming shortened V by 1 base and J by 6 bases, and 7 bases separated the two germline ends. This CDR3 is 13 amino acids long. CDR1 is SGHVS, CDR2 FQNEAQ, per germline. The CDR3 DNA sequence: TGTGCCAGCAGCTTAGGACAGAGAAACATTCAGTACTTC. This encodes CASSLGQRNIQYF.

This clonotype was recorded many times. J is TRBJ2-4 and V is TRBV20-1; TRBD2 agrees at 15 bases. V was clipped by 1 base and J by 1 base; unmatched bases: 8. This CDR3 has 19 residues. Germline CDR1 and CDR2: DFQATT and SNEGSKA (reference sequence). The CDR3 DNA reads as TGCAGTGCTAGAGGGCCGGGACTAGCGGGAGGCAATGCCAAAAACATTCAGTACTTC. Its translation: CSARGPGLAGGNAKNIQYF.

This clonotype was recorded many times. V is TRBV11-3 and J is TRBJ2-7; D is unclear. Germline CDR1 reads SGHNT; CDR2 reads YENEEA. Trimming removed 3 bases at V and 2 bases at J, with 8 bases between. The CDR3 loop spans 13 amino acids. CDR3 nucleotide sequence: TGTGCCAGCAGCTTGACTGGGGCCTACGAGCAGTACTTC. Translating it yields CASSLTGAYEQYF.

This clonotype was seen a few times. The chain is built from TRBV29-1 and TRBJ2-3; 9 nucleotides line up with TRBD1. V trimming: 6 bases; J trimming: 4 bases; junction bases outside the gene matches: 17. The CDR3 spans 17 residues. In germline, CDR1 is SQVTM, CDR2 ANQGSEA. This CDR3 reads CSVASHSGTGNADTQYF. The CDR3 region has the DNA TGCAGCGTGGCATCCCATTCAGGGACAGGGAATGCAGATACGCAGTATTTT.